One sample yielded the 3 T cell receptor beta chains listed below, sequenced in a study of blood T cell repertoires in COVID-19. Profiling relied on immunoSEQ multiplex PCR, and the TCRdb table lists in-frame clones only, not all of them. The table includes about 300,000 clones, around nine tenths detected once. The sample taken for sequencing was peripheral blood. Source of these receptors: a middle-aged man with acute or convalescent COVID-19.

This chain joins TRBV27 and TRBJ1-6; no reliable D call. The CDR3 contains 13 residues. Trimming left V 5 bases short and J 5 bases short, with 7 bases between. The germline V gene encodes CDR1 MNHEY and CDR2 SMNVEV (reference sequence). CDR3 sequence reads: CASSPVHNSPLHF. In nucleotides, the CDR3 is TGTGCCAGCAGTCCGGTGCATAATTCACCCCTCCACTTT.

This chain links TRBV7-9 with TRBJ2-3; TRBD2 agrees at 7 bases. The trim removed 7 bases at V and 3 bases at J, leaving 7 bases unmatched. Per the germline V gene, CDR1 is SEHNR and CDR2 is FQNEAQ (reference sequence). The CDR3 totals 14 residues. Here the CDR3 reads CASIARGVTDTQYF. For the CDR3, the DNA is TGTGCCAGCATCGCCCGGGGGGTAACAGATACGCAGTATTTT.

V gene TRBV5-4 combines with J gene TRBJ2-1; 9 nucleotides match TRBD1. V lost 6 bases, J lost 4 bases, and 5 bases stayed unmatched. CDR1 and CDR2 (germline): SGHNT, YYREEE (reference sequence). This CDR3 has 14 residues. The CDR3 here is CASTRDREYNEQFF. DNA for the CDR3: TGTGCCAGCACCCGGGACAGGGAGTACAATGAGCAGTTCTTC.